This TCR beta chain is from a study of blood T cell repertoires in COVID-19. Study details: The United States, Italy and Spain provided the acute and convalescent COVID-19 samples. Sources were T cells, B-cell-depleted T cells, or PBMCs; the material itself was cDNA or gDNA.

Authors' methods: Amplification of reference gene primers provided the estimated nucleated cell counts. Clones were read by immunoSEQ multiplex PCR, and TCRdb kept only the in-frame ones, dropping some. V, J and clone size derive from that table, while D and trimming were established from the DNA sequence. The table records 300,000 to 500,000 clones, roughly 90% of them present only once. This clone showed up just once. Cohort allocation depended upon clinical history that participants reported. CDR1 is SGHNT and CDR2 is YYREEE in the germline V gene (reference sequence). This CDR3 has 13 residues. V lost 5 bases to trimming and J lost 6 bases, with 12 bases between them.

The genes are TRBV5-4 and TRBJ2-1, with D tentatively TRBD2 (6 bases). Sequenced input: PBMCs or T cells enriched from blood (not recorded which). The sequence was collected from a young woman with acute COVID-19. The chain's CDR3 is CASRPGLGNEQFF. The CDR3 DNA follows: TGTGCCAGCAGACCGGGACTCGGCAATGAGCAGTTCTTC.